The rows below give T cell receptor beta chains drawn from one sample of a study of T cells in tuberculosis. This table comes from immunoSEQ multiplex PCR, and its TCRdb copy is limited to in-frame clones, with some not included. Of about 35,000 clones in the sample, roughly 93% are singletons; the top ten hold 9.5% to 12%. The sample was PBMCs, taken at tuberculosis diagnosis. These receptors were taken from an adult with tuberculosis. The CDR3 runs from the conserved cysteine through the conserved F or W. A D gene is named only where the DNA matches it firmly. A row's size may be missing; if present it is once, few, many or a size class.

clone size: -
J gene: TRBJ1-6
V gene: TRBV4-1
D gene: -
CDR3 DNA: TGCGCCAGCAGCCAAGGCGCAGGTTATAATTCACCCCTCCACTTT
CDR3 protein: CASSQGAGYNSPLHF

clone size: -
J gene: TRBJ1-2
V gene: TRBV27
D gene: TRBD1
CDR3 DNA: TGTGCCAGCAGTTTCCGGACAGGGGTGTCCTATGGCTACACCTTC
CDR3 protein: CASSFRTGVSYGYTF

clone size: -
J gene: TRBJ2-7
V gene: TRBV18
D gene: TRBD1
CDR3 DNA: TGTGCCAGCTCACCCGTGACAGGGACCGAGCAGTACTTC
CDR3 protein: CASSPVTGTEQYF

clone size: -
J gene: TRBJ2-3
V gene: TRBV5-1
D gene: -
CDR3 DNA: TGCGCCAGCAGAGCATCGAACAGGGATACGCAGTATTTT
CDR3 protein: CASRASNRDTQYF

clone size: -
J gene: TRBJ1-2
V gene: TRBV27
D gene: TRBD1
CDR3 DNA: TGTGCCAGCAGTTCATCCGGGACAGGGGAGGGCTACACCTTC
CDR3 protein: CASSSSGTGEGYTF

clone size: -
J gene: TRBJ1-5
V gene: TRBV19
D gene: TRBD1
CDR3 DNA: TGTGCCAGTAGTACTAACAGGGGCTCCCTCTTCATCAATCAGCCCCAGCATTTT
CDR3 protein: CASSTNRGSLFINQPQHF

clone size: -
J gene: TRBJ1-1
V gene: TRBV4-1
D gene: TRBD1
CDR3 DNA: TGCGCCAGCAGCCAAGTCCAGCGGGACAGGGGGCCTGAAGCTTTCTTT
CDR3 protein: CASSQVQRDRGPEAFF

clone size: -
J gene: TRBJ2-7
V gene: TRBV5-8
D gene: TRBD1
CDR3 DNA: TGTGCCAGCAGCCCTGATACAGGGGGGAGGGAGCAGTACTTC
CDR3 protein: CASSPDTGGREQYF

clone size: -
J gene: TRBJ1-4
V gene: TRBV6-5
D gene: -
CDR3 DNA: TGTGCCAGCAGTTACGCCGGACGGGAGAATGAAAAACTGTTTTTT
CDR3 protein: CASSYAGRENEKLFF

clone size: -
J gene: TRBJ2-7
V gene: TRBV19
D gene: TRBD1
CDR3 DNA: TGTGCCAGTAGTATTATGGGACAGGGCTACGAGCAGTACTTC
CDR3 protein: CASSIMGQGYEQYF

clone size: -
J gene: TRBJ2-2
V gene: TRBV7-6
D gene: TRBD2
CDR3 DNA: TGTGCCAGCAGCTTTCCCCTCGAAAGCGGGAGTTTAAGGTCCGGGGAGCTGTTTTTT
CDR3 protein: CASSFPLESGSLRSGELFF

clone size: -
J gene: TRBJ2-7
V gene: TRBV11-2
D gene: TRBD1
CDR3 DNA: TGTGCCAGCACAGGGGGCTCTTTGTACGAGCAGTACTTC
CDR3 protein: CASTGGSLYEQYF

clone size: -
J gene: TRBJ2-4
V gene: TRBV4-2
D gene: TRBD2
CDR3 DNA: TGTGCCAGCAGCCAAACCATCGAGGGGACTAGCGGTAATCACTTCCTAGCCAAAAACATTCAGTACTTC
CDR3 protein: CASSQTIEGTSGNHFLAKNIQYF

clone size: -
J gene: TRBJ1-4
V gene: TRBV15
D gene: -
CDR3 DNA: TGTGCCACCAGCAGAGATCTAGGGCAGGGCAGGGAAAAACTGTTTTTT
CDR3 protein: CATSRDLGQGREKLFF

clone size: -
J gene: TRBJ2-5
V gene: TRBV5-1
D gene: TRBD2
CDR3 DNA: TGCGCCAGCAGCGAGCGGGGGGGTCAAGAGACCCAGTACTTC
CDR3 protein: CASSERGGQETQYF

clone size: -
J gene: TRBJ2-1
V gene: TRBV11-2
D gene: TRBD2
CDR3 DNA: TGTGCCAGCAGCTCAGGACTAGCGTTGAGTGAGCAGTTCTTC
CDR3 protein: CASSSGLALSEQFF

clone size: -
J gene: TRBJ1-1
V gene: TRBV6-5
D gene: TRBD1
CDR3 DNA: TGTGCCAGCAGTTACGGGACAGGGAACACTGAAGCTTTCTTT
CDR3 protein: CASSYGTGNTEAFF

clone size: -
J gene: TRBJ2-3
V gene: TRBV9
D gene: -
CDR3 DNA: TGTGCCAGCAGCGTAAGGGGATCTAGCACAGATACGCAGTATTTT
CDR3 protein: CASSVRGSSTDTQYF

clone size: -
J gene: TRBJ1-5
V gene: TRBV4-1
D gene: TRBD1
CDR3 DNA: TGCGCCAGCAGCCAAGGGACAGGGATAGGTCAGCCCCAGCATTTT
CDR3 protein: CASSQGTGIGQPQHF

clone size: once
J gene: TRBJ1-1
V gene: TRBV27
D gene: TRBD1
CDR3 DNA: TGTGCCAGCACCTACCAGGGGGGAACTGAAGCTTTCTTT
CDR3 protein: CASTYQGGTEAFF

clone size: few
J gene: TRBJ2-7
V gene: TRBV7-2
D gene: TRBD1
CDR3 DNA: TGTGCCAGCAGCGTCGACAGGGGGCGGGTAGACGAGCAGTACTTC
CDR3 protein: CASSVDRGRVDEQYF

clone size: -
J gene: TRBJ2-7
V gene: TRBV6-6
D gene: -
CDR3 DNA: TGTGCCAGCAGCGCCGGGTCCTCCTACGAGCAGTACTTC
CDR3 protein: CASSAGSSYEQYF

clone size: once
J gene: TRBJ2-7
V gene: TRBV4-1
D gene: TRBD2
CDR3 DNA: TGCGCCAGCAGCCAACTAGCGGGGGGGTCCTCAGAGCAGTACTTC
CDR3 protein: CASSQLAGGSSEQYF

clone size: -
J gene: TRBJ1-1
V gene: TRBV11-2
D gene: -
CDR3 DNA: TGTGCCAGCAGCTTCTCGGGGAACACTGAAGCTTTCTTT
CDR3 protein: CASSFSGNTEAFF

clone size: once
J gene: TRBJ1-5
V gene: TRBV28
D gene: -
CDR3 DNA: TGTGCCAGCAGTTTGGACGGAGGAAATCAGCCCCAGCATTTT
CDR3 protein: CASSLDGGNQPQHF

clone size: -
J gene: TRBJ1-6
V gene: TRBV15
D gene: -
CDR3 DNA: TGTGCCACCAGCACCCTGGGGGGGGTACGAAATTCACCCCTCCACTTT
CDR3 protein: CATSTLGGVRNSPLHF

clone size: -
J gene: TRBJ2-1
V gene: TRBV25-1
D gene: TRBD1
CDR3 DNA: TGTGCCAGTAGGGGACAGGGGCCCCGTTCCTCCTACAATGAGCAGTTCTTC
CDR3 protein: CASRGQGPRSSYNEQFF

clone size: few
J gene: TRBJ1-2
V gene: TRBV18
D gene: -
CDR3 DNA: TGTGCCAGCTCATCGGGAGGGAGTGGCTACACCTTC
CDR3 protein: CASSSGGSGYTF

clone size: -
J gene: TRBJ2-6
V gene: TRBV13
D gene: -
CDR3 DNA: TGTGCCAGCAGCTCGAGTTTTTACTCTGGGGCCAACGTCCTGACTTTC
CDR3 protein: CASSSSFYSGANVLTF

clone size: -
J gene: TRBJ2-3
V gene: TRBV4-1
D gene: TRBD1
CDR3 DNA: TGCGCCAGCAGCCTACCCCGGCTTCGGGACAGAGTTTCCCGGGACCGCCCAGATACGCAGTATTTT
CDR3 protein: CASSLPRLRDRVSRDRPDTQYF

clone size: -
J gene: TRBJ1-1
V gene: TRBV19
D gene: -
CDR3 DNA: TGTGCCAGTAGACAGGGAGGGGGCACTGAAGCTTTCTTT
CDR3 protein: CASRQGGGTEAFF

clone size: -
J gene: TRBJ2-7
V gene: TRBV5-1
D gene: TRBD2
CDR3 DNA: TGCGCCAGCAGCTTGGGTGTGACTAGCGGCTACGAGCAGTACTTC
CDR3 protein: CASSLGVTSGYEQYF

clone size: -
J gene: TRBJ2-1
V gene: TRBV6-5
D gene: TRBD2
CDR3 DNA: TGTGCCAGCAGTTCTCGACTAGCCCGCGGGTACAATGAGCAGTTCTTC
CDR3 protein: CASSSRLARGYNEQFF

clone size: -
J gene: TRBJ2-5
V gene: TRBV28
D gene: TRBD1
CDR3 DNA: TGTGCCAGCAGTAACCTGGGACAGGGGGATCGAGAGACCCAGTACTTC
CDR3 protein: CASSNLGQGDRETQYF

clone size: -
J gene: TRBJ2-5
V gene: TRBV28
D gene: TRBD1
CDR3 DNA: TGTGCCAGCAGTCCCCCCCAGGACAGGGTTGGAGAGACCCAGTACTTC
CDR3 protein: CASSPPQDRVGETQYF